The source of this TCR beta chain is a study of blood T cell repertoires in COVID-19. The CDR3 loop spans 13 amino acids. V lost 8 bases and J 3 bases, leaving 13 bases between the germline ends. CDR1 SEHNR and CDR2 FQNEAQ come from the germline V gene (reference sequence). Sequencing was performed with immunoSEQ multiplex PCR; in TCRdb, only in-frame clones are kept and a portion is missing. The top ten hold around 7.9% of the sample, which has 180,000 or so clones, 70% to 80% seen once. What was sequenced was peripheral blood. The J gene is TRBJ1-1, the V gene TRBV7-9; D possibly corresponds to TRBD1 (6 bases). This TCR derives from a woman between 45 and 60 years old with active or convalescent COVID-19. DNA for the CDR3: TGTGCCAGCTCCGCCCAGGGGTACACTGAAGCTTTCTTT. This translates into CASSAQGYTEAFF.